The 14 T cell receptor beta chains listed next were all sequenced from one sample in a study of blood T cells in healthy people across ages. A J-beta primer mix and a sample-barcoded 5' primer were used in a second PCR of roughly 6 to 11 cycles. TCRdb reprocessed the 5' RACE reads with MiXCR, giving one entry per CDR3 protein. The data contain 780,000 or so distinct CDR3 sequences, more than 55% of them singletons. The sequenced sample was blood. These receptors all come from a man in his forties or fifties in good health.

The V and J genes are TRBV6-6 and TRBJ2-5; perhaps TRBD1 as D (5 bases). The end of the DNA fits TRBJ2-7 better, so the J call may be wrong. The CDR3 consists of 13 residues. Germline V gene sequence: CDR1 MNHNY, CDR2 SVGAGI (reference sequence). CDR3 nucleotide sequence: TGTGCCAGCAGGGCCAGGGTGCTGGGCGAGCAGTACTTC. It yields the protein CASRARVLGEQYF.

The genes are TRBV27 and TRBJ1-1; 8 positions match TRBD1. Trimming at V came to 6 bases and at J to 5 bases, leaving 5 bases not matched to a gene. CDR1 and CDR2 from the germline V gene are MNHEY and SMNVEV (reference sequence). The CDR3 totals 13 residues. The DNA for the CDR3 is TGTGCCAGCAGGGTGACAGGGGCTACTGAAGCTTTCTTT. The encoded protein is CASRVTGATEAFF.

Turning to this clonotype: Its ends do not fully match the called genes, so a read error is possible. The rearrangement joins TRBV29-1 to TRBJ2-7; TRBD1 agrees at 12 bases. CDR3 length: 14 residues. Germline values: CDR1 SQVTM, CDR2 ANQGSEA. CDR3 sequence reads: CSVSGTGGLYEKYF. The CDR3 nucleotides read TGCAGCGTGTCCGGGACAGGGGGCTTATACGAGAAGTACTTC.

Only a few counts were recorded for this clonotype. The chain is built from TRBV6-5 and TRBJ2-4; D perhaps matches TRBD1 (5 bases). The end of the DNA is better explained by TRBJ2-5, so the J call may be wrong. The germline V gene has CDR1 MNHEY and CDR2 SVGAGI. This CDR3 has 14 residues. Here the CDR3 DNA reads TGTGCCAGCAGTTACAGACAGCAGCTGGAGACCCAGTACTTC. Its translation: CASSYRQQLETQYF.

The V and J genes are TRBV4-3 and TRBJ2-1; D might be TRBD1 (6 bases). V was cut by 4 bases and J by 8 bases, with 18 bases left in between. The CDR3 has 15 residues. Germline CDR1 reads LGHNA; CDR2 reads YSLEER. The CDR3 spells CASSPHRDRLDEQFF. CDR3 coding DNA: TGCGCCAGCAGCCCACACAGGGATCGATTGGATGAGCAGTTCTTC.

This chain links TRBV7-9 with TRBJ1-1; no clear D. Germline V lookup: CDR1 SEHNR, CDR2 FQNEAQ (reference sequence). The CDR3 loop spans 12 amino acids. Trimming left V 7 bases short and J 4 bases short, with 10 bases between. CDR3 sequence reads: CASTPPITEAFF. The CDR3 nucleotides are TGTGCCAGCACCCCGCCGATCACTGAAGCTTTCTTT.

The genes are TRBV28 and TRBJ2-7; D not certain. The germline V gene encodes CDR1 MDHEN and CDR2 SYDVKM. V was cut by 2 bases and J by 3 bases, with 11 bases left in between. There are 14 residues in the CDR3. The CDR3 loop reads CASSLGSEVYEQYF. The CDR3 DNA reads TGTGCCAGCAGTTTAGGGTCAGAAGTCTACGAGCAGTACTTC. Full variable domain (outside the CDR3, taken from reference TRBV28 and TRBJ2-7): DVKVTQSSRYLVKRTGEKVFLECVQDMDHENMFWYRQDPGLGLRLIYFSYDVKMKEKGDIPEGYSVSREKKERFSLILESASTNQTSMYLCASSLGSEVYEQYFGPGTRLTVT.

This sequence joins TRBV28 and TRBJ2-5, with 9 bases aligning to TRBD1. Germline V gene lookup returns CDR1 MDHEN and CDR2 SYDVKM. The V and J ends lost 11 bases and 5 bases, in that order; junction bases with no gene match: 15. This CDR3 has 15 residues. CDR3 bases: TGTGCCGCGACCCCACAGGGGGCTTTTAGTGAGACCCAGTACTTC. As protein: CAATPQGAFSETQYF. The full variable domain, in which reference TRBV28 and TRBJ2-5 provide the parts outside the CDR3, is DVKVTQSSRYLVKRTGEKVFLECVQDMDHENMFWYRQDPGLGLRLIYFSYDVKMKEKGDIPEGYSVSREKKERFSLILESASTNQTSMYLCAATPQGAFSETQYFGPGTRLLVL.

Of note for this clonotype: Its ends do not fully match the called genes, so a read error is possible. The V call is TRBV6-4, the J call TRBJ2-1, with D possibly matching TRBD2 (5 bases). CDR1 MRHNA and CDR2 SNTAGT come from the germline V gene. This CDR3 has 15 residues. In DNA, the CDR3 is TGTGCCAGCAGTGACGGCAGCGGAGGAAACAATGGGCAGTTCTTC. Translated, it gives CASSDGSGGNNGQFF.

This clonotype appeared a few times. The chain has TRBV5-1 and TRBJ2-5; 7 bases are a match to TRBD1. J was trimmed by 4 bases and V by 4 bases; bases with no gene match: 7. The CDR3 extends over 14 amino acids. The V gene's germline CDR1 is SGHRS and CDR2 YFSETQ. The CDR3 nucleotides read TGCGCCAGCAGCCAACCGGGACAGATAGAGACCCAGTACTTC. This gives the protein CASSQPGQIETQYF.

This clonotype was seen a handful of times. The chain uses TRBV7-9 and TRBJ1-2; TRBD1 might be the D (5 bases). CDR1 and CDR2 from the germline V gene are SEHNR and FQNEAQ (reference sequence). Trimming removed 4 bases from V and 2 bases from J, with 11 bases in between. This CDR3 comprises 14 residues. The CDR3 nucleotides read TGTGCCAGCAGCTGGCCGACAGCGAACTATGGCTACACCTTC. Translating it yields CASSWPTANYGYTF.

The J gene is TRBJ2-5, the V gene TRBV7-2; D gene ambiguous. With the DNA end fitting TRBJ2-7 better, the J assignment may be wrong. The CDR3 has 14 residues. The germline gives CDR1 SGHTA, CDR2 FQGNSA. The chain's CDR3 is CASSLIGNNYEQYF. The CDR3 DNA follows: TGTGCCAGCAGCCTTATTGGGAATAACTACGAGCAGTACTTC.

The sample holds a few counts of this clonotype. In nucleotides, the CDR3 is TGCAGTGCTAGAGAGGACTGGAAATACAATGAGCAGTTCTTC. Translated: CSAREDWKYNEQFF. The chain has TRBV20-1 and TRBJ2-1; a weak D match, TRBD2 (5 bases). CDR1 is DFQATT and CDR2 is SNEGSKA in the germline V gene (reference sequence). The CDR3 is made up of 14 amino acids. V lost 0 bases and J 4 bases, leaving 10 bases between the germline ends.

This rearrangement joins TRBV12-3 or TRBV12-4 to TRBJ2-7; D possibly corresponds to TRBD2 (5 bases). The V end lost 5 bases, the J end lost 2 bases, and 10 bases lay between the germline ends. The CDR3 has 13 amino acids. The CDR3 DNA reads TGTGCCAGCAGTCGGGGATCCCCCTACGAGCAGTACTTC. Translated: CASSRGSPYEQYF.